The 26 T cell receptor beta chains given below trace back to one sample, sequenced in a study of T cells after yellow fever vaccination. A single record per CDR3 protein comes from TCRdb applying MiXCR to the 5' RACE reads. This table has 300,000 or so distinct CDR3 sequences, approximately 10% appearing once. The sample was CD4+ T cells sorted from PBMCs, taken 5 days after the yellow fever booster vaccination. These receptors were taken from a man younger than 30 who received the YFV17D yellow fever vaccine.

The chain employs TRBV20-1 and TRBJ2-3; D is unresolved. CDR1 is DFQATT, CDR2 SNEGSKA, per germline (reference sequence). The CDR3 sequence is 12 residues long. For the CDR3, the DNA is TGCACCCTGAGAGGAAGCACAGATACGCAGTATTTT. It translates to CTLRGSTDTQYF.

J is TRBJ2-1 and V is TRBV11-1; perhaps TRBD2 as D (7 bases). CDR1 is SGHAT and CDR2 is FQDESV in the germline V gene (reference sequence). Trimming took 5 bases from V and 8 from J, leaving 19 bases between them. The length of the CDR3 is 15 residues. CDR3 amino acids: CASSPWGEGGDEQFF. CDR3 in DNA: TGTGCCAGCAGCCCCTGGGGAGAGGGGGGGGATGAGCAGTTCTTC. The full variable domain, rest sourced from reference TRBV11-1 and TRBJ2-1, is EAEVAQSPRYKITEKSQAVAFWCDPISGHATLYWYRQILGQGPELLVQFQDESVVDDSQLPKDRFSAERLKGVDSTLKIQPAELGDSAMYLCASSPWGEGGDEQFFGPGTRLTVL.

This clonotype was observed a few times. The chain employs TRBV6-1 and TRBJ1-6, with D uncertain. Germline CDR1 is MNHNS and CDR2 is SASEGT. The CDR3 has 17 amino acids. Trimming removed 1 base from V and 0 bases from J, with 10 bases in between. The CDR3 sequence: CASSEERRSSYNSPLHF. The CDR3 DNA reads as TGTGCCAGCAGTGAAGAAAGGAGGAGCTCCTATAATTCACCCCTCCACTTT.

This clonotype came up a few times. The chain links TRBV11-2 to TRBJ2-3, with 12 bases aligning to TRBD2. This CDR3 is built from 15 residues. Germline assignment: CDR1 SGHAT and CDR2 FQNNGV. The junction had 4 bases not matched to a gene; V was cut back by 5 bases and J by 4 bases. DNA of the CDR3: TGTGCCAGCAGCGCGGCTAGCGGGGGGGCAGATACGCAGTATTTT. Protein sequence: CASSAASGGADTQYF. Together with reference TRBV11-2 and TRBJ2-3, the CDR3 gives the full variable domain: EAGVAQSPRYKIIEKRQSVAFWCNPISGHATLYWYQQILGQGPKLLIQFQNNGVVDDSQLPKDRFSAERLKGVDSTLKIQPAKLEDSAVYLCASSAASGGADTQYFGPGTRLTVL.

The V gene is TRBV7-2, the J gene TRBJ2-1; no clear D gene. This CDR3 is built from 12 residues. The germline gives CDR1 SGHTA, CDR2 FQGNSA. V lost 4 bases to trimming and J lost 7 bases, with 8 bases between them. The CDR3 region is CASSSRRNEQFF. The CDR3 DNA is TGTGCCAGCAGCTCACGGAGAAATGAGCAGTTCTTC.

This clonotype was counted between two and nine times. This chain connects TRBV2 to TRBJ1-2, with D uncertain. Germline CDR1 SNHLY, CDR2 FYNNEI. V gave up 8 bases and J gave up 2 bases, with 6 bases separating them. This CDR3 spans 11 amino acids. The CDR3 coding sequence is TGTGCCAGCGGGTTCAACTATGGCTACACCTTC. Translating gives CASGFNYGYTF.

This clonotype has a handful of counts. The chain recombines TRBV12-5 with TRBJ2-2, with 14 bases lining up with TRBD2. Trimming removed 6 bases from V and 3 bases from J; junction bases left unmatched: 6. CDR3 size: 17 residues. CDR1 is LGHNT, CDR2 FRNRAP, per germline. The CDR3 DNA is TGTGCTAGTGGCAGGGGACTAGCGGGGGCATACACCGGGGAGCTGTTTTTT. Protein product: CASGRGLAGAYTGELFF.

The gene calls are TRBV21-1 and TRBJ1-2. TRBV21-1 is deemed a pseudogene. The CDR3 is 10 amino acids. The CDR3, as DNA: TGTGCCAGCACCATCAGGGGGTACACCTTC. Amino acids: CASTIRGYTF.

This clonotype turned up a few times. The rearrangement joins TRBV5-5 to TRBJ2-3, with D maybe TRBD2 (6 bases). Trimming took 4 bases from V and 6 from J, leaving 12 bases between them. Per germline, CDR1 SGHKS and CDR2 YYEKEE (reference sequence). There are 13 residues in the CDR3. CDR3 loop: CASSAHLADTQYF. CDR3 nucleotide sequence: TGTGCCAGCAGCGCTCACCTAGCGGATACGCAGTATTTT.

This clonotype was detected a few times. The chain joins TRBV24-1 to TRBJ2-5, with D perhaps matching TRBD2 (5 bases). The ends were cut back, 4 bases at V and 5 bases at J, with 22 bases in the middle. The CDR3 extends over 17 amino acids. Germline lookup yields CDR1 KGHDR and CDR2 SFDVKD. This CDR3 is CATSESPRGLGVETQYF. CDR3 bases: TGTGCCACCAGTGAATCGCCCCGCGGGTTAGGTGTGGAGACCCAGTACTTC.

This clonotype was seen ten or more times. The chain couples TRBV12-3 or TRBV12-4 to TRBJ2-7; D is perhaps TRBD1 (6 bases). The CDR3 runs 11 residues. Trimming stripped 3 bases from V and 7 bases from J, with 7 bases between. CDR3 in amino acids: CASSFQGEQYF. The CDR3 DNA sequence: TGTGCCAGCAGTTTTCAGGGGGAGCAGTACTTC.

V and J are TRBV20-1 and TRBJ1-2; 12 bases line up with TRBD1. The V and J ends lost 6 bases and 7 bases, in that order; junction bases with no gene match: 6. The germline gives CDR1 DFQATT, CDR2 SNEGSKA (reference sequence). This CDR3 has 13 residues. The chain's CDR3 is CSARDRGLGGYTF. The CDR3 DNA is TGCAGTGCACGGGACAGGGGGCTGGGTGGCTACACCTTC.

This clonotype was observed at least ten times. The rearrangement links TRBV20-1 to TRBJ2-5, with a tentative D call TRBD1 (6 bases). Germline CDR1 DFQATT, CDR2 SNEGSKA (reference sequence). The CDR3 is 14 residues long. V lost 6 bases to trimming and J lost 2 bases, with 16 bases between them. The CDR3 loop is CSARQAMLQETQYF. The CDR3, as DNA: TGCAGTGCGAGACAGGCGATGTTACAAGAGACCCAGTACTTC.

This clonotype was found once. The chain joins TRBV11-2 to TRBJ2-1, with D perhaps matching TRBD2 (5 bases). Trimming took 5 bases from V and 9 from J, leaving 14 bases between them. This CDR3 comprises 13 residues. Germline V gene data show CDR1 as SGHAT and CDR2 as FQNNGV. CDR3 bases: TGTGCCAGCAGCCTGGACGAGGGAAGTGAGCAGTTCTTC. Encoded protein: CASSLDEGSEQFF.

This clonotype was seen at least ten times. The genes are TRBV5-1 and TRBJ1-4; the D is unclear. V lost 2 bases and J 3 bases, leaving 5 bases between the germline ends. This CDR3 spans 13 amino acids. The germline gives CDR1 SGHRS, CDR2 YFSETQ. The CDR3 coding sequence is TGCGCCAGCAGCTTCGTTTCTAATGAAAAACTGTTTTTT. Its translation is CASSFVSNEKLFF.

This clonotype was observed many times. The V gene is TRBV6-2 or TRBV6-3, the J gene TRBJ2-5; possible D gene TRBD1, 5 bases. CDR1 and CDR2 (germline): MNHEY, SVGEGT. The CDR3 totals 15 residues. Trimming removed 7 bases from V and 4 bases from J, with 19 bases in between. The chain's CDR3 is CASMGPERKSETQYF. In nucleotides, the CDR3 is TGTGCCAGCATGGGGCCAGAAAGGAAGTCAGAGACCCAGTACTTC.

V and J are TRBV28 and TRBJ1-2; TRBD1 matches 10 bases. This CDR3 region has 15 residues. The germline gives CDR1 MDHEN, CDR2 SYDVKM. The trim removed 4 bases at V and 5 bases at J, leaving 7 bases unmatched. The CDR3 sequence is CASSSGTGVGYGYTF. CDR3 coding DNA: TGTGCCAGCAGTTCCGGGACAGGGGTCGGATATGGCTACACCTTC.

The rearrangement uses TRBV29-1 and TRBJ2-5; D not certain. The CDR3 totals 13 residues. V lost 2 bases and J 2 bases, leaving 9 bases between the germline ends. Per germline, CDR1 SQVTM and CDR2 ANQGSEA. CDR3 amino acids: CSVEPAEQETQYF. The CDR3 nucleotides read TGCAGCGTTGAACCGGCGGAACAAGAGACCCAGTACTTC.

V and J are TRBV11-2 and TRBJ2-7, with 7 bases identical to TRBD2. This CDR3 spans 13 amino acids. CDR1 is SGHAT, CDR2 FQNNGV, per germline. V trimming: 0 bases; J trimming: 7 bases; junction bases outside the gene matches: 3. The CDR3 loop reads CASSLDREGEQYF. CDR3 DNA: TGTGCCAGCAGCTTAGACAGGGAGGGAGAGCAGTACTTC.

This clonotype was counted only a few times. The chain joins TRBV11-3 to TRBJ2-2; no clear D gene. The CDR3 consists of 12 residues. Germline V gene data show CDR1 as SGHNT and CDR2 as YENEEA. V shed 5 bases and J shed 4 bases, with 5 bases lying between them. The CDR3 bases are TGTGCCAGCAGCCGCAGCACCGGGGAGCTGTTTTTT. Protein product: CASSRSTGELFF.

This clonotype has just a few counts. The genes are TRBV6-2 or TRBV6-3 and TRBJ2-2; TRBD2 agrees at 15 bases. CDR1 and CDR2 from the germline V gene are MNHEY and SVGEGT. CDR3 length equals 20 residues. With 6 bases clipped from V and 5 bases from J, the junction kept 16 bases outside the gene matches. The CDR3 nucleotides read TGTGCCAGCAGGCGACGCGGGACTAGCGGGGGGTATCGGTGGACCGGGGAGCTGTTTTTT. This sequence encodes CASRRRGTSGGYRWTGELFF.

This clonotype was seen at least ten times. The rearrangement links TRBV29-1 to TRBJ2-7; no clear D. The CDR3 is 13 residues long. With 1 base removed from V and 4 bases from J, the gap between germline ends came to 11 bases. Germline V gene data show CDR1 as SQVTM and CDR2 as ANQGSEA. The CDR3 nucleotides read TGCAGCGTTGAAGGGGTAGAGGATTACGAGCAGTACTTC. It translates to CSVEGVEDYEQYF.

This chain joins TRBV5-6 and TRBJ1-5; D not resolved. The V gene lost 4 bases and the J gene lost 4 bases, with 3 bases spanning the gap. CDR1 is SGHDT, CDR2 YYEEEE, per germline. This CDR3 has 11 amino acids. CDR3 in amino acids: CASSVNQPQHF. In DNA, the CDR3 is TGTGCCAGCAGCGTGAATCAGCCCCAGCATTTT.

This clonotype was detected a few times. V is TRBV12-3 or TRBV12-4 and J is TRBJ2-2, with a tentative D call TRBD1 (6 bases). Trimming removed 3 bases at V and 3 bases at J, with 11 bases between. This CDR3 region has 15 residues. The CDR3 spells CASSFYTGYTGELFF. The CDR3, as DNA: TGTGCCAGCAGTTTCTATACAGGGTACACCGGGGAGCTGTTTTTT.

This clonotype was observed many times. V gene TRBV24-1 combines with J gene TRBJ1-1; TRBD1 matches 8 bases. V trimming: 9 bases; J trimming: 5 bases; junction bases outside the gene matches: 7. The CDR3 spans 13 residues. Germline loops: CDR1 KGHDR, CDR2 SFDVKD. CDR3 in amino acids: CATHTGGWTEAFF. The CDR3 coding sequence is TGTGCCACCCACACAGGGGGTTGGACTGAAGCTTTCTTT.

This rearrangement joins TRBV9 to TRBJ2-2; 7 nucleotides match TRBD2. The CDR3 sequence is 15 residues long. The V gene end was trimmed by 0 bases and the J gene end by 6 bases; junction bases not matched to a gene: 5. Germline CDR1 is SGDLS and CDR2 is YYNGEE. CDR3 sequence (DNA): TGTGCCAGCAGCGTAGAGGAACGGGGGGCCGGGGAGCTGTTTTTT. This translates into CASSVEERGAGELFF.